What follows are 2 T cell receptor beta chains derived from one specimen sequenced in a study of OX40 agonist ivuxolimab in advanced cancers. Profiled with immunoSEQ multiplex PCR; TCRdb holds only in-frame clones, not every one. The table lists around 100,000 clones, around 93% of them singletons, with approximately 0.58% in the top ten. The input for sequencing was CD4+ or CD8+ T cells sorted from blood, taken in a trial of the OX40 agonist ivuxolimab. The receptors originated from an adult with an advanced solid tumor such as melanoma, head and neck, liver or kidney cancer.

The chain couples TRBV7-9 to TRBJ2-5; tentatively, D is TRBD1 (6 bases). This CDR3 spans 15 amino acids. From germline, CDR1 is SEHNR and CDR2 FQNEAQ (reference sequence). Trimming removed 4 bases at V and 4 bases at J, with 16 bases between. This CDR3 is CASSSGTFRGETQYF. DNA for the CDR3: TGTGCCAGCAGCTCGGGGACATTCAGGGGAGAGACCCAGTACTTC.

The chain recombines TRBV18 with TRBJ2-3; TRBD1 aligns across 10 bases. The CDR3 spans 15 residues. The J segment lost 5 bases and the V segment lost 3 bases, leaving 5 bases of the junction unmatched. Germline loops: CDR1 KGHSH, CDR2 LQKENI. The CDR3 bases are TGTGCCAGCTCACCGGGACAGGGGTATCAAGATACGCAGTATTTT. This gives the protein CASSPGQGYQDTQYF.